These T cell receptor beta chains were read from a single sample in a study of T cell responses to AZD1222 COVID-19 vaccine. TCRdb keeps only in-frame clones here, not all; method: immunoSEQ multiplex PCR. The data hold about 120,000 clones, with 70% to 90% observed a single time. The sample was peripheral blood, taken on day 0 of AZD1222 vaccination. The receptors here all came from an adult in good health. The CDR3 runs from the conserved cysteine through the conserved F or W.

J gene | V gene | CDR3 protein
TRBJ2-7 | TRBV7-6 | CASSWTDPSYEQYF
TRBJ2-3 | TRBV6-5 | CASRRMGLATDTQYF
TRBJ1-2 | TRBV20-1 | CSASYGYGYTF
TRBJ2-5 | TRBV30 | CAWRAGAQETQYF
TRBJ1-2 | TRBV5-1 | CASSPRGEGYGYTF
TRBJ1-4 | TRBV2 | CASSGPLNEKLFF
TRBJ1-4 | TRBV10-3 | CAIQGATSEKLFF
TRBJ1-1 | TRBV9 | CASSVTATALEAFF
TRBJ1-2 | TRBV5-1 | CASSLDGVRDYGYTF
TRBJ1-3 | TRBV7-9 | CASSLEGQGGNTIYF
TRBJ1-1 | TRBV18 | CASSPDRARAEAFF
TRBJ1-1 | TRBV7-9 | CASSLAGGEAFF
TRBJ2-1 | TRBV11-2 | CASSTTGGPHNEQFF
TRBJ1-1 | TRBV18 | CASSPSRTGGYQNTEAFF
TRBJ1-1 | TRBV18 | CASSPDGGKAFF
TRBJ1-3 | TRBV7-2 | CASSLDSAGNTIYF
TRBJ1-1 | TRBV6-5 | CASRTVMNTEAFF
TRBJ2-5 | TRBV5-4 | CASSSGTERRQETQYF
TRBJ2-7 | TRBV11-1 | CASSLNLGTVYEQYF
TRBJ1-2 | TRBV7-3 | CASSLTGSNYGYTF
TRBJ2-3 | TRBV7-3 | CASSFLVTDTQYF
TRBJ2-1 | TRBV10-2 | CASSETPYNEQFF
TRBJ1-6 | TRBV29-1 | CSVDIDRADNSPLHF
TRBJ1-5 | TRBV6-5 | CASSSLGQYNQPQHF
TRBJ2-2 | TRBV5-1 | CASSFIGGGTNTGELFF
TRBJ2-7 | TRBV18 | CASSPIQGNHEQYF
TRBJ2-7 | TRBV9 | CASSVAEYNEQYF
TRBJ2-7 | TRBV5-5 | CASSLEGGAYEQYF
TRBJ2-3 | TRBV7-3 | CASSLQAAGTDTQYF
TRBJ2-6 | TRBV7-8 | CASSSGGGSGANVLTF
TRBJ1-5 | TRBV19 | CASSIRNRGQAAEPQHF
TRBJ2-7 | TRBV5-1 | CASSGTNEYEQYF
TRBJ2-7 | TRBV2 | CASSRQGRTYEQYF
TRBJ2-3 | TRBV5-8 | CASSQGRDSSTDTQYF
TRBJ1-5 | TRBV2 | CASSQTALNQPQHF
TRBJ2-1 | TRBV18 | CASSPQGLQGGNEQFF